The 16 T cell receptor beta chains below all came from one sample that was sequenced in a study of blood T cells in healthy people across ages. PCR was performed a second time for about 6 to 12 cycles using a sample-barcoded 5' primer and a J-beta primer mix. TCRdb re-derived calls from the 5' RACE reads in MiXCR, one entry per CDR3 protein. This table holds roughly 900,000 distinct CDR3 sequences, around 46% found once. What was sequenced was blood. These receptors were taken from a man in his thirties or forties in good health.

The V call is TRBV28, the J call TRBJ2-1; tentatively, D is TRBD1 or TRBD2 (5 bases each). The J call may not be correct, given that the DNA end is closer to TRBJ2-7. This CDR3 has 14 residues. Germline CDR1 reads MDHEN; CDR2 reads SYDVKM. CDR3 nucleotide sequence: TGTGCCACCTTCTCGGGGCTTCGCTACAATGAGCAGTACTTC. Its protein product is CATFSGLRYNEQYF.

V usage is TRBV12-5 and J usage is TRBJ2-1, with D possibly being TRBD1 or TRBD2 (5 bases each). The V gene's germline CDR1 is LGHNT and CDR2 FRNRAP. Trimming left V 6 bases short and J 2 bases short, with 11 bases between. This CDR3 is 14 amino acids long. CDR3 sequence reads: CASGGDRPYNEQFF. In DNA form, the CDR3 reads TGTGCTAGTGGGGGGGACCGTCCCTACAATGAGCAGTTCTTC.

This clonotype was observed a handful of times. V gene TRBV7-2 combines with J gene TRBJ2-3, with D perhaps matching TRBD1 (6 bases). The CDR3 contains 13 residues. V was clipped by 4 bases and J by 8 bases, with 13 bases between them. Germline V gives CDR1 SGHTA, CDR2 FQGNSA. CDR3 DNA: TGTGCCAGCAGCTCCCGGACAGTGCCTACGCAGTATTTT. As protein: CASSSRTVPTQYF. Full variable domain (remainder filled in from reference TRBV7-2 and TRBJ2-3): GAGVSQSPSNKVTEKGKDVELRCDPISGHTALYWYRQSLGQGLEFLIYFQGNSAPDKSGLPSDRFSAERTGGSVSTLTIQRTQQEDSAVYLCASSSRTVPTQYFGPGTRLTVL.

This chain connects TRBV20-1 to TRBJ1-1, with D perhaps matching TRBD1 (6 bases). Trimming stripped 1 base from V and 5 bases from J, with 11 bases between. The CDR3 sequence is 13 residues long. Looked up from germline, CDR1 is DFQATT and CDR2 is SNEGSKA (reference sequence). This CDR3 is CSARAAGVTEAFF. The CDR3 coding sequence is TGCAGTGCTAGAGCAGCAGGGGTTACTGAAGCTTTCTTT.

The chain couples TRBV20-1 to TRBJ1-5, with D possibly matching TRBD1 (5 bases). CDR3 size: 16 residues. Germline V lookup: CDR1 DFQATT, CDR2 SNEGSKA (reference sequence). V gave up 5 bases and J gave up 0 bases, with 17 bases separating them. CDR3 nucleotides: TGCAGTGCTTTTCTTCAGGGTATCCGTAGCAATCAGCCCCAGCATTTT. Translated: CSAFLQGIRSNQPQHF.

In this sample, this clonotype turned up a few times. The CDR3 region is CAISRDLFGQLSTDTQYF. In DNA, the CDR3 is TGTGCCATCAGCCGCGACCTTTTCGGACAGCTGAGCACAGATACGCAGTATTTT. The chain uses TRBV10-3 and TRBJ2-3; TRBD1 might be the D (6 bases). This CDR3 comprises 18 residues. Trimming removed 6 bases at V and 0 bases at J, with 22 bases between. Looked up from germline, CDR1 is ENHRY and CDR2 is SYGVKD.

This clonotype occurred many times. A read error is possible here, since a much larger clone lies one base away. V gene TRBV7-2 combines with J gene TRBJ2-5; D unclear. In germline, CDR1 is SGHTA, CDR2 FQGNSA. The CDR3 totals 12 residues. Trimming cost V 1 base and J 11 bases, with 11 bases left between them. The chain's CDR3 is CASSLGLGRQYF. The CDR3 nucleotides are TGTGCCAGCAGCTTAGGTTTGGGTAGGCAGTACTTC.

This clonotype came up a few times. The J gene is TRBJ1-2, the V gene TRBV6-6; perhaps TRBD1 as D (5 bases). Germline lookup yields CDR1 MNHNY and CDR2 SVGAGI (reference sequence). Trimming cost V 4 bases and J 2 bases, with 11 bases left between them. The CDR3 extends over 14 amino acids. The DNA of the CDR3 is TGTGCCAGCAGTTCAGCGGACACCAACTATGGCTACACCTTC. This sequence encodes CASSSADTNYGYTF.

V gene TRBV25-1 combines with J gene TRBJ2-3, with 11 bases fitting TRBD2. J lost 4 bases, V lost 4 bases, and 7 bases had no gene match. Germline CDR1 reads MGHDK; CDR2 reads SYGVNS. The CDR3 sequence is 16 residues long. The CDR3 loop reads CASSGHSGGVADTQYF. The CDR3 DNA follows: TGTGCCAGCAGTGGTCATAGCGGGGGGGTTGCAGATACGCAGTATTTT.

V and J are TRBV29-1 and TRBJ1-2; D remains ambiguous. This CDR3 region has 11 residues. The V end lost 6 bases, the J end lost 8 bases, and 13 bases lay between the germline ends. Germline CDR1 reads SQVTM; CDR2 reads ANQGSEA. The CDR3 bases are TGCAGCGTATCAGGTGGGGAAGGCTACACCTTC. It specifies CSVSGGEGYTF. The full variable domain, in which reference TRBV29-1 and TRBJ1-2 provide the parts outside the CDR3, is SAVISQKPSRDICQRGTSLTIQCQVDSQVTMMFWYRQQPGQSLTLIATANQGSEATYESGFVIDKFPISRPNLTFSTLTVSNMSPEDSSIYLCSVSGGEGYTFGSGTRLTVV.

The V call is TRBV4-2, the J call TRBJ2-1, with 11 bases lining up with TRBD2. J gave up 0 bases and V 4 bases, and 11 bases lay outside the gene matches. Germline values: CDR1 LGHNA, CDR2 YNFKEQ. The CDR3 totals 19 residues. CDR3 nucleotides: TGTGCCAGCAGCCCCGGAAGCCTAGCGGGGGGCAGCTCCTACAATGAGCAGTTCTTC. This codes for CASSPGSLAGGSSYNEQFF.

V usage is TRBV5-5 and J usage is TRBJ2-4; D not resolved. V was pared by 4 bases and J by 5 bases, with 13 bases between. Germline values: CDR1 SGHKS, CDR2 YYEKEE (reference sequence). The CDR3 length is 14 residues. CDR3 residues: CASSMTRQENIQYF. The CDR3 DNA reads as TGTGCCAGCAGCATGACCCGACAAGAAAACATTCAGTACTTC. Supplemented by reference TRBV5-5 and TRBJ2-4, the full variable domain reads DAGVTQSPTHLIKTRGQQVTLRCSPISGHKSVSWYQQVLGQGPQFIFQYYEKEERGRGNFPDRFSARQFPNYSSELNVNALLLGDSALYLCASSMTRQENIQYFGAGTRLSVL.

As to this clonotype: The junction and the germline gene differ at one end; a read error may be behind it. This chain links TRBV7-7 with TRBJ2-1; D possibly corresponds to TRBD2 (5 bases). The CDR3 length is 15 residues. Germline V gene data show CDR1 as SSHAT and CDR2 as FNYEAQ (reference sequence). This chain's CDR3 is CASSLGFGKFDEQFF. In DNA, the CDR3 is TGTGCTAGCAGCCTTGGCTTCGGGAAATTCGATGAGCAGTTCTTC.

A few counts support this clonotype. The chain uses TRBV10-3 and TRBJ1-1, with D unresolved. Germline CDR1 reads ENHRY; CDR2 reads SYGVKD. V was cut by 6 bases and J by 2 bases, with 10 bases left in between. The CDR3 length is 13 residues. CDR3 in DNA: TGTGCCATCAGCCCTGCGGGCAACACTGAAGCTTTCTTT. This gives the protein CAISPAGNTEAFF.

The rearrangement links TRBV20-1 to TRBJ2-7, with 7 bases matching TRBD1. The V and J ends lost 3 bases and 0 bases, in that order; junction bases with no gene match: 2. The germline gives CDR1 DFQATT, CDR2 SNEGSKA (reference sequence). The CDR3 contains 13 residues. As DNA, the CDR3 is TGCAGTGCTAGCCGGGACAGCTCCTACGAGCAGTACTTC. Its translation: CSASRDSSYEQYF.

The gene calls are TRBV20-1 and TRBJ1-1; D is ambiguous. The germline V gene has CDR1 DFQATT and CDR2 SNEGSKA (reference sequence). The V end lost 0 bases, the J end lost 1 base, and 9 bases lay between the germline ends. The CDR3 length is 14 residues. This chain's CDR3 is CSARDPRKNTEAFF. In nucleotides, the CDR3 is TGCAGTGCTAGAGATCCGCGGAAGAACACTGAAGCTTTCTTT.